This is a list of T cell receptor beta chains from one sample in a study of technical replicates of blood from a handful of donors. The method was immunoSEQ multiplex PCR; TCRdb's version includes in-frame clones alone and lacks a portion of them. This sample carries around 67,000 clones, roughly 90% of them seen once, and the ten largest clones take 0.36%. The sample taken for sequencing was T cells isolated from PBMCs. These receptors originate from a human donor in good health. The CDR3 runs from the conserved cysteine through the conserved F or W.

v_gene | CDR3aa
TRBV28 | CASRPTGSSYGYTF
TRBV5-1 | CASSSGQGGNEKLFF
TRBV4-1 | CASSLRRADYEQYF
TRBV10-2 | CASSEGTGGSEAFF
TRBV6-1 | CASSVDLAASYEQYF
TRBV9 | CASSATGAVYEQYF
TRBV7-9 | CASSFTDNQPQHF
TRBV11-3 | CASSLVSGITDTQYF
TRBV5-4 | CASSLAASGSFNEQFF
TRBV19 | CARTTGGVTEAFF
TRBV5-1 | CASREELAGVNEQFF
TRBV14 | CASSQDSPRSGGYTF
TRBV30 | CAWMTGGFEKLFF
TRBV7-2 | CASSLNRGANYGYTF
TRBV11-2 | CASSFGSQGAQGYTF
TRBV11-2 | CASRPGQGLLDTEAFF
TRBV5-1 | CASSLGLAANTGELFF
TRBV6-5 | CASSVLQGSGTEAFF
TRBV28 | CASRGDREINEQFF
TRBV5-1 | CASSFGDRPNEKLFF
TRBV28 | CASSPPTSFTDTQYF
TRBV7-8 | CASSPGTGYYEQYF
TRBV30 | CAWSPLDRFGGELFF
TRBV7-3 | CASSLRAGAGTDTQYF
TRBV4-1 | CASSQQREGYNEQFF
TRBV23-1 | CASSQSIRGPEAFF
TRBV15 | CATSRDLGLGLHEQYF
TRBV28 | CASSLTGTGDEKLFF
TRBV14 | CASSLSGRGYNEQFF
TRBV21-1 | CASSKDGRGRDQPQHF
TRBV11-2 | CASSLDPGTYEQYF
TRBV28 | CASSLTGRAEAFF
TRBV13 | CASSTGLGSNEQYF
TRBV28 | CASRTGRALSTDTQYF
TRBV15 | CATSRDPLVLNEQFF
TRBV19 | CASSIITGSSYEQYF
TRBV9 | CASSVGANEQFF